This T cell receptor beta chain emerged from a study of sequential checkpoint blockade in melanoma. About the research overall: Arm A got nivolumab then ipilimumab; arm B the reverse, 1:1. Each arm's sequence ended with maintenance nivolumab.

Documented treatment: randomized to nivolumab then ipilimumab (arm A) or the reverse (arm B). DNA-damaging chemotherapy had not been given to any patient beforehand. Sorted cells were live CD3+CD8+, lacking CD19 and CD56, from PBMCs. Germline CDR1 MDHEN, CDR2 SYDVKM. This CDR3 is built from 11 residues. The germline V and J ends were trimmed by 2 bases and 9 bases, with 5 bases remaining between them. Sequencing used immunoSEQ multiplex PCR; TCRdb keeps in-frame clones, though not all of them. The repertoire has about 32,000 clones, about four fifths of them found once; the top ten carry around 18%. The receptor was derived from a human donor with melanoma. The chain links TRBV28 to TRBJ1-3; no firm D call. The sample here was CD8+ T cells sorted from blood (inferred from file names), taken from a patient given nivolumab and ipilimumab in sequence. The CDR3 DNA follows: TGTGCCAGCAGTTTAGAGGGCACCATATATTTT. Its protein product is CASSLEGTIYF.